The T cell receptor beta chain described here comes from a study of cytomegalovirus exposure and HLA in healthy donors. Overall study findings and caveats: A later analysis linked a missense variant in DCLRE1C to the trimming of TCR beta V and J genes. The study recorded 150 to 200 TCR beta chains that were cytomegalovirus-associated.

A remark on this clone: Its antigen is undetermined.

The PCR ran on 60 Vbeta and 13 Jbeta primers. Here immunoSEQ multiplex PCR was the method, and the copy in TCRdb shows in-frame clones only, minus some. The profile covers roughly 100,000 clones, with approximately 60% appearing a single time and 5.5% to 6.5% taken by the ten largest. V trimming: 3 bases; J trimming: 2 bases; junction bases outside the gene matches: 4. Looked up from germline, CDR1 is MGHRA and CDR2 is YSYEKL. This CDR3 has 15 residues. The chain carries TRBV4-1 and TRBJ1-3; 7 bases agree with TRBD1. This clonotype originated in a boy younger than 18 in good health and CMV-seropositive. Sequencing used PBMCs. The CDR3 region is CASSQRGGPGNTIYF. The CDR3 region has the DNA TGCGCCAGCAGCCAGCGAGGGGGCCCTGGAAACACCATATATTTT.